This TCR beta chain was sequenced in a study of blood T cells in healthy people across ages. Sample donors were healthy Caucasian individuals that came from Russia, aged about 6 to 95. The amount of total RNA extracted per sample was at least 5.5 micrograms. General study results and limits: One million T cells yielded diversity estimates that were considered underestimates.

For the second PCR, which ran for about 6 to 11 cycles, a sample-barcoded 5' primer and a J-beta primer mix were used. TCRdb fed the 5' RACE reads into MiXCR, producing one record per CDR3 protein. The repertoire holds fewer than 2,000,000 distinct CDR3 sequences, with roughly 32% as singletons. The CDR3 consists of 14 residues. Trimming at V came to 6 bases and at J to 5 bases, leaving 8 bases not matched to a gene. Germline assignment: CDR1 KGHSH and CDR2 LQKENI. Concerning this clonotype: Its specificity is not known.

Sequencing was carried out using blood. This chain connects TRBV18 to TRBJ2-7; TRBD1 agrees at 9 bases. This sequence originates from a woman aged 25 to 45 in good health. As DNA, the CDR3 is TGTGCCAGCTCTCAACGGACAGGGGCTGACGAGCAGTACTTC. Residues: CASSQRTGADEQYF. Full variable domain (remainder filled in from reference TRBV18 and TRBJ2-7): NAGVMQNPRHLVRRRGQEARLRCSPMKGHSHVYWYRQLPEEGLKFMVYLQKENIIDESGMPKERFSAEFPKEGPSILRIQQVVRGDSAAYFCASSQRTGADEQYFGPGTRLTVT.